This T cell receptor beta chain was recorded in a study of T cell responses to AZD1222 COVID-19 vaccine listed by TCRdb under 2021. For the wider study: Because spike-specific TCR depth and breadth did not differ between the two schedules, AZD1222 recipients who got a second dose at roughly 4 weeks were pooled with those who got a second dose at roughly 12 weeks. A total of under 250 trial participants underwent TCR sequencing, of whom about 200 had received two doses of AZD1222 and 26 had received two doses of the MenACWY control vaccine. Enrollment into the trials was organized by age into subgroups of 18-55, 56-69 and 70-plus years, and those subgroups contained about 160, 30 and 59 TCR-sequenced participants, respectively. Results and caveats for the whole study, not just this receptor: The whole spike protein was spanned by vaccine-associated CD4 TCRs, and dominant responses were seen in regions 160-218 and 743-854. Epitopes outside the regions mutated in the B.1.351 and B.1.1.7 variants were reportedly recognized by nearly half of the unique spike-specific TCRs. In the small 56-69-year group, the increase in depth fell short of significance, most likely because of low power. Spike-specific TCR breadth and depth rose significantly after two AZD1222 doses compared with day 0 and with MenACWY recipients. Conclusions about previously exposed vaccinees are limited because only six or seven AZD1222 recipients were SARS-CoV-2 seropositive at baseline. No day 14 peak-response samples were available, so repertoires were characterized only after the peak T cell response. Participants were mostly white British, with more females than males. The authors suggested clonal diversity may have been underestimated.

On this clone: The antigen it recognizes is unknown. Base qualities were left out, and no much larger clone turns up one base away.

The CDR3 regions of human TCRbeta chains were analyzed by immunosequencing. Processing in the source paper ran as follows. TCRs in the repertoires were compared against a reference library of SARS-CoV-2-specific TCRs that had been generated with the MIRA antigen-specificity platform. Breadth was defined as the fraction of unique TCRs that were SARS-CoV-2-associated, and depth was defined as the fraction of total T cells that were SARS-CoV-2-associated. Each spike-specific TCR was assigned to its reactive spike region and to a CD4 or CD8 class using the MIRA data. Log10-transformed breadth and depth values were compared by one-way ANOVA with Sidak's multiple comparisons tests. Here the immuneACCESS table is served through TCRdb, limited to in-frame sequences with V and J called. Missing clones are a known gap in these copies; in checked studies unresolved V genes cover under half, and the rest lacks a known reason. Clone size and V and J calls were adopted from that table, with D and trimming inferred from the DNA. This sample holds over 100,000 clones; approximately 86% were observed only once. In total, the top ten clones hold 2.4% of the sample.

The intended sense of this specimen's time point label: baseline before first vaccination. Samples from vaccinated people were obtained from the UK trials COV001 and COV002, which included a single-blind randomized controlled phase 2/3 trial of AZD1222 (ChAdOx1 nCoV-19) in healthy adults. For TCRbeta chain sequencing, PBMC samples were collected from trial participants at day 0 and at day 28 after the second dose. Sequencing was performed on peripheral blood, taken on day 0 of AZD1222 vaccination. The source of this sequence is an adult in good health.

The CDR3 in this case is CASSVAISGNTDTQYF. The base sequence is TGTGCCAGCAGCGTAGCGATTAGCGGGAACACAGATACGCAGTATTTT. The V and J genes are TRBV9 and TRBJ2-3; 8 junctional bases match TRBD2. Its CDR3 holds 16 amino acids, cysteine through phenylalanine. The kept DNA is CDR3 alone, 48 bases in frame from the first base. For CDR1 and CDR2, the germline V gene lists SGDLS and YYNGEE. The germline V and J ends show losses of 0 bases and 2 bases respectively, and no gene match explains 5 bases of the junction. Full variable domain (CDR3 extended with the reference TRBV9 and TRBJ2-3 proteins): DSGVTQTPKHLITATGQRVTLRCSPRSGDLSVYWYQQSLDQGLQFLIQYYNGEERAKGNILERFSAQQFPDLHSELNLSSLELGDSALYFCASSVAISGNTDTQYFGPGTRLTVL.